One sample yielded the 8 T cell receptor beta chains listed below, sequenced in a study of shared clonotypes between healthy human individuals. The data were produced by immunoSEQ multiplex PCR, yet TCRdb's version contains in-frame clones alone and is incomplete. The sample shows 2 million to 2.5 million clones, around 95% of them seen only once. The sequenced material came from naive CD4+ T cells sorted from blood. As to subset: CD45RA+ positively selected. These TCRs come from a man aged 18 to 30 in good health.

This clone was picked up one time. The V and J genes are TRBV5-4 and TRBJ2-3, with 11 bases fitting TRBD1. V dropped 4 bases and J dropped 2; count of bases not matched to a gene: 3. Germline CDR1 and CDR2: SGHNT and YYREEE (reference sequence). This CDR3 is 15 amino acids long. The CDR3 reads CASSRDRGITDTQYF. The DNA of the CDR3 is TGTGCCAGCAGCCGGGACAGGGGGATCACAGATACGCAGTATTTT.

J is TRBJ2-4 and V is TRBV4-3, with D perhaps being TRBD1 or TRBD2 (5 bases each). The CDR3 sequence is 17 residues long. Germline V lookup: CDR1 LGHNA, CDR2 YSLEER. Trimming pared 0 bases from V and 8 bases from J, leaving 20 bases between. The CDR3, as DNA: TGCGCCAGCAGCCAAGAACTAAGAGGGGCAGGTGGAGACATTCAGTACTTC. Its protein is CASSQELRGAGGDIQYF.

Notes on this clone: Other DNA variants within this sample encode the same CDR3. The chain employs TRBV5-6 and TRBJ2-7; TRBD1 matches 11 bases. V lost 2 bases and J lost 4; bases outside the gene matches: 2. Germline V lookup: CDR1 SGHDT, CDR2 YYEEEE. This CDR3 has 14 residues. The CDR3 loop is CASSFRDRGYEQYF. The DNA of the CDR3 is TGTGCCAGCAGCTTCCGGGACAGGGGGTACGAGCAGTACTTC. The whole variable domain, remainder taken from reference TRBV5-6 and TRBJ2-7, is DAGVTQSPTHLIKTRGQQVTLRCSPKSGHDTVSWYQQALGQGPQFIFQYYEEEERQRGNFPDRFSGHQFPNYSSELNVNALLLGDSALYLCASSFRDRGYEQYFGPGTRLTVT.

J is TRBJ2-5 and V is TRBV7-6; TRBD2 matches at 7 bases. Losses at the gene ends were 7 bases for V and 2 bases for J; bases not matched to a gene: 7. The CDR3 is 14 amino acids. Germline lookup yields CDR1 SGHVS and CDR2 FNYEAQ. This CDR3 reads CASTLGGVQETQYF. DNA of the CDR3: TGTGCCAGCACCCTGGGAGGGGTGCAAGAGACCCAGTACTTC.

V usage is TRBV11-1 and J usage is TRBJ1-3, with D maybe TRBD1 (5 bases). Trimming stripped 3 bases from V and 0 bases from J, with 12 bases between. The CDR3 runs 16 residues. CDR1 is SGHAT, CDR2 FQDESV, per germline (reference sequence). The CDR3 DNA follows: TGTGCCAGCAGCTTCCTCCGGGACGGCTCTGGAAACACCATATATTTT. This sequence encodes CASSFLRDGSGNTIYF.

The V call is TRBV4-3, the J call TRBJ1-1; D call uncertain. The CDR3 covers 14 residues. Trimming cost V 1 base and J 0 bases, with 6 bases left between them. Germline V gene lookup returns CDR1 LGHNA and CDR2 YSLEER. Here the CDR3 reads CASSQVYMNTEAFF. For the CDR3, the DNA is TGCGCCAGCAGCCAAGTGTATATGAACACTGAAGCTTTCTTT.

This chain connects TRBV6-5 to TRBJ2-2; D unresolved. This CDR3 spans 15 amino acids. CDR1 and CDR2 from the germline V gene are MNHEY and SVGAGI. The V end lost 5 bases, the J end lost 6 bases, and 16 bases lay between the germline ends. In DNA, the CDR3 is TGTGCCAGCAGTAGTGGTTGGAAAACCCCCGGGGAGCTGTTTTTT. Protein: CASSSGWKTPGELFF.

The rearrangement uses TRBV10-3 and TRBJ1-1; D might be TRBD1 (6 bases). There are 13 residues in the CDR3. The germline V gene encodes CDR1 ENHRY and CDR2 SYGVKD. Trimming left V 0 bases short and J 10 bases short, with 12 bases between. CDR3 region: CAISESAGAGAFF. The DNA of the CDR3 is TGTGCCATCAGTGAGTCTGCAGGGGCGGGAGCTTTCTTT.